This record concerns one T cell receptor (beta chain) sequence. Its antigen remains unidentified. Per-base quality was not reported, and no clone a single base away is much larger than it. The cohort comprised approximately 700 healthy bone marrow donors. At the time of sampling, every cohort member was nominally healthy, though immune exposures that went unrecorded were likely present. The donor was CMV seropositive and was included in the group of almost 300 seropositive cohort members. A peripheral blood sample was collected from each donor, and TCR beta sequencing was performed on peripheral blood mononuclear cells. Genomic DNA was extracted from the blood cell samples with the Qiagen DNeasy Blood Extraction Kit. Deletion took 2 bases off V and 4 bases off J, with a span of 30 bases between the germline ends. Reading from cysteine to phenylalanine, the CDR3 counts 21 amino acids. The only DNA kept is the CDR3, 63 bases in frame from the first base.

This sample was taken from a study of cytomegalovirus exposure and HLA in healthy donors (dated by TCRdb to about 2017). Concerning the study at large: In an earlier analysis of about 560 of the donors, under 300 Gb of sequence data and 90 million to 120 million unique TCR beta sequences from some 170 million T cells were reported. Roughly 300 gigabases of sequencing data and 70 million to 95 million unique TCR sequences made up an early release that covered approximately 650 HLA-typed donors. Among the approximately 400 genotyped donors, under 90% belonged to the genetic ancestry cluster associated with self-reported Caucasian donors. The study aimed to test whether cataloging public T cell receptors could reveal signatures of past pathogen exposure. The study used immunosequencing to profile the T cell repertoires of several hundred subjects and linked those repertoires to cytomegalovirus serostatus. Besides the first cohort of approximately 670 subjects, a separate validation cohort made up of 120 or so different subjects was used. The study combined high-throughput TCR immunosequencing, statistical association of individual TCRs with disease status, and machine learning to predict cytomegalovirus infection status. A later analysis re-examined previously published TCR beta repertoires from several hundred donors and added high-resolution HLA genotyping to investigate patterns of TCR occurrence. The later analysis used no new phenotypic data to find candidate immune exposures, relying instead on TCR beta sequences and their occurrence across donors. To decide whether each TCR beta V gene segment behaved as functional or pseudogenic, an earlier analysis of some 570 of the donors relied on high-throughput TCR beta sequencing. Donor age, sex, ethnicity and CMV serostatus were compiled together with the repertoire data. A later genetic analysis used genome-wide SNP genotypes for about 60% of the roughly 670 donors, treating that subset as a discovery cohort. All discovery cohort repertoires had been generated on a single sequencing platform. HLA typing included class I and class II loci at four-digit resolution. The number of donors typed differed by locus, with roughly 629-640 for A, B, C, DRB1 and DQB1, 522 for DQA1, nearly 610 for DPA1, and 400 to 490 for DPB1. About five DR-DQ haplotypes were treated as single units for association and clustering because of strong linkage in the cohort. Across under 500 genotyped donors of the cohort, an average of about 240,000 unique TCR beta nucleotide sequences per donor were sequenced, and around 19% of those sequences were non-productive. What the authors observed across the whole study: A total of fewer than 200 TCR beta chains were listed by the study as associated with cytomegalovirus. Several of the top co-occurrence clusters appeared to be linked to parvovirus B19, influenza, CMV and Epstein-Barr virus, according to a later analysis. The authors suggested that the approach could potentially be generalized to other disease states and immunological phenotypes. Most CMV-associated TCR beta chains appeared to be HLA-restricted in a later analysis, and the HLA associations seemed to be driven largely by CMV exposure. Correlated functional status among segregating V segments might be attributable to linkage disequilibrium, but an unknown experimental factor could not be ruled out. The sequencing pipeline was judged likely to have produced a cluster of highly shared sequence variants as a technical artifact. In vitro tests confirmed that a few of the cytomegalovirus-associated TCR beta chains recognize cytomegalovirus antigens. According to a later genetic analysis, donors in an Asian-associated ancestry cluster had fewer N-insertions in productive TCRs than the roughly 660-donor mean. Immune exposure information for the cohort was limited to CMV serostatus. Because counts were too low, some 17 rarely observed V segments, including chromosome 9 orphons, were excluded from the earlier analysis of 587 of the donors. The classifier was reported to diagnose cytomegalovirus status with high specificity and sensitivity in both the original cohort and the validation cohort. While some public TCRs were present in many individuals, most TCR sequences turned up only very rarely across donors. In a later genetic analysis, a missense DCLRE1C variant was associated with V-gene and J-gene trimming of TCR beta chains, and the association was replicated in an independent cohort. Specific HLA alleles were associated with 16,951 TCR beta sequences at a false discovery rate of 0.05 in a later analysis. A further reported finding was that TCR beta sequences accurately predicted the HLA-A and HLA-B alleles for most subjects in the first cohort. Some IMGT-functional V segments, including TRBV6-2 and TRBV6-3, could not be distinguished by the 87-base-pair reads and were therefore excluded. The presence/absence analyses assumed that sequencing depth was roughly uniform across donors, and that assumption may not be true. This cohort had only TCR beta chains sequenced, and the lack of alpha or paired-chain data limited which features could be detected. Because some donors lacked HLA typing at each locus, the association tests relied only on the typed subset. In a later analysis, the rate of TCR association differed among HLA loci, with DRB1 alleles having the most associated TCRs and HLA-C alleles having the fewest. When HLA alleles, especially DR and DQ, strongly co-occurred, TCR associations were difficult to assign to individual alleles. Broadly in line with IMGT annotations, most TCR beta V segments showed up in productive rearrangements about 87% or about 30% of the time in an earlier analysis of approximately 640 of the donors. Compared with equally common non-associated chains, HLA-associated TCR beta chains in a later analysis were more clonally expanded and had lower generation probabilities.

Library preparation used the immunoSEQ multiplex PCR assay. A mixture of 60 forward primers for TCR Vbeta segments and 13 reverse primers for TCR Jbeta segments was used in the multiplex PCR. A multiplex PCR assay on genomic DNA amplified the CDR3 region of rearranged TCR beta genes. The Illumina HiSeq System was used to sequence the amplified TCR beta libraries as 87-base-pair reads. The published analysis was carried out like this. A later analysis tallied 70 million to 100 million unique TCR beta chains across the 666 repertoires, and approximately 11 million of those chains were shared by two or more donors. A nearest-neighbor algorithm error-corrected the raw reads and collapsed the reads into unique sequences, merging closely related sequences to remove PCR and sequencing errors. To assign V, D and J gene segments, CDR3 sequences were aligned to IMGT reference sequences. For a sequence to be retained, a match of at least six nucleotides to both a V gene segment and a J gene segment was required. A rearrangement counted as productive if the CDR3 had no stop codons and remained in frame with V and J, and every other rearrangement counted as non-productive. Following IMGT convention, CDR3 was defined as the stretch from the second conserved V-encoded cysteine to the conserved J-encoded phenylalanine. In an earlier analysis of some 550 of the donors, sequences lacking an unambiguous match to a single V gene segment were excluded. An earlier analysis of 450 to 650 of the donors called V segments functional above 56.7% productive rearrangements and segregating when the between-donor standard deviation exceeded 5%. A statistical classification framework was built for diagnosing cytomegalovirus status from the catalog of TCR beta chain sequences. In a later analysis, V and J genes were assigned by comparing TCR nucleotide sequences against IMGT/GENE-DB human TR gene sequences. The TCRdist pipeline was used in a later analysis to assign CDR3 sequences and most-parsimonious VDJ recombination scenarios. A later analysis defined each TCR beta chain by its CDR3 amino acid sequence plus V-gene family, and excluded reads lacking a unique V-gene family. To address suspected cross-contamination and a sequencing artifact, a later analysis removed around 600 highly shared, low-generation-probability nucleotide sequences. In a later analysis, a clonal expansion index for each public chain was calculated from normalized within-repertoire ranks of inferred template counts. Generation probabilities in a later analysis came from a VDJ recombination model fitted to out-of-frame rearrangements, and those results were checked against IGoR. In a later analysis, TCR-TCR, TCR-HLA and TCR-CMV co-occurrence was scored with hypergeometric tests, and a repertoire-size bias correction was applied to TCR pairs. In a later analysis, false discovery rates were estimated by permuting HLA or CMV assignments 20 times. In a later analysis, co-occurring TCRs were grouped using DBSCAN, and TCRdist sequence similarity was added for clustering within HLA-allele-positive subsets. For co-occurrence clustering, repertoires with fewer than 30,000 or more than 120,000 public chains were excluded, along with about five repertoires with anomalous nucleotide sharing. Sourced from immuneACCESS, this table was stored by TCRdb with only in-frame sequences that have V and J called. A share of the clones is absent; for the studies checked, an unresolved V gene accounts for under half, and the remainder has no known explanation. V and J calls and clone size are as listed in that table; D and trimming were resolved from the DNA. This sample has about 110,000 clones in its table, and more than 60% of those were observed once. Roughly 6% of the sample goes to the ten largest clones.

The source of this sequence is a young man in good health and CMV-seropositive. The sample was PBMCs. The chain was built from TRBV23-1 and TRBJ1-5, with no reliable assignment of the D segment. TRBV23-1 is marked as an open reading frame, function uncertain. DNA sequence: TGCGCCAGCAGTCAAAAAGACCTCAGCGCAGAGCGCCTTCCTTCAAATCAGCCCCAGCATTTT. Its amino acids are CASSQKDLSAERLPSNQPQHF.